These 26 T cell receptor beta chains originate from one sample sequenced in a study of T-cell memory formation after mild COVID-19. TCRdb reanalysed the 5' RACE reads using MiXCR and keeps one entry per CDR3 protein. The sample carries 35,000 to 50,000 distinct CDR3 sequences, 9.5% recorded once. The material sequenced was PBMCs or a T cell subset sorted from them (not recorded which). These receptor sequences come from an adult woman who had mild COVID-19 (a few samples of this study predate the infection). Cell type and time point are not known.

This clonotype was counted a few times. The CDR3 protein is CASSQDINRGRTTGANVLTF. DNA of the CDR3: TGTGCCAGCAGCCAAGATATTAACAGGGGGAGAACGACTGGGGCCAACGTCCTGACTTTC. The rearrangement links TRBV4-2 to TRBJ2-6; the match to TRBD1 covers 8 bases. CDR3 length: 20 residues. Germline V gene data show CDR1 as LGHNA and CDR2 as YNFKEQ. V lost 0 bases and J lost 2; bases outside the gene matches: 12.

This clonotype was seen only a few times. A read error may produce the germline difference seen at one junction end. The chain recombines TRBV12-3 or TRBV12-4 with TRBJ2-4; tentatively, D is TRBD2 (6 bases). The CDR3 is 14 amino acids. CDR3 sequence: CASGLAAAKNIQYF. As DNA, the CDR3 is TGTGCCAGCGGTTTAGCGGCAGCCAAAAACATTCAGTACTTC.

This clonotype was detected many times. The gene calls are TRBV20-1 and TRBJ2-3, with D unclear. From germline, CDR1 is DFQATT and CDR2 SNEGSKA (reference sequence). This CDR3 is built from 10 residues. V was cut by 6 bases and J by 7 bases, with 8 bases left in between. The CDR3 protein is CSASRNTQYF. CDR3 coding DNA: TGCAGTGCCTCAAGAAATACGCAGTATTTT.

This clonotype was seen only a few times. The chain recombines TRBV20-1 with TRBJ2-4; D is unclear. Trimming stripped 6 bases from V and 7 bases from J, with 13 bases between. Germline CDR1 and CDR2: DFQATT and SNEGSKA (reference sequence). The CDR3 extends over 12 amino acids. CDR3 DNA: TGCAGTGCCCGACATGGGCGGAACATTCAGTACTTC. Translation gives CSARHGRNIQYF.

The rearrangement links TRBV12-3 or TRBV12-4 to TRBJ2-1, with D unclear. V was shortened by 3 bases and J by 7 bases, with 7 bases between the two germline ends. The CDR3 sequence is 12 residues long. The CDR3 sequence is CASSFFLNEQFF. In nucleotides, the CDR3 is TGTGCCAGCAGTTTCTTCTTGAATGAGCAGTTCTTC.

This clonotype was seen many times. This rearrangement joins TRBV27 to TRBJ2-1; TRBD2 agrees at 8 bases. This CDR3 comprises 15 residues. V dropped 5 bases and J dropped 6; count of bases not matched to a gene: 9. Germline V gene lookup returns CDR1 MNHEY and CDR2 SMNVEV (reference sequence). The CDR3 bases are TGTGCCAGCAGTGAACCGGGACTAGGACTCAATGAGCAGTTCTTC. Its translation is CASSEPGLGLNEQFF.

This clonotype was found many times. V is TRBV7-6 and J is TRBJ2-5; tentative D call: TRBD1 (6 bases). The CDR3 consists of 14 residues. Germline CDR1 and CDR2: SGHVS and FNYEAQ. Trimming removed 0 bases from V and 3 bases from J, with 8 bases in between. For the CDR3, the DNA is TGTGCCAGCAGCTTAGCCCCAGGGGAAGAGACCCAGTACTTC. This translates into CASSLAPGEETQYF.

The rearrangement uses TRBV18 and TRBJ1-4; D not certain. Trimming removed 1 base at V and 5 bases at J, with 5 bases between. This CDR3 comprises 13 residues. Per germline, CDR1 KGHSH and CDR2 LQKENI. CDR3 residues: CASSPQTNEKLFF. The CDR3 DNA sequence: TGTGCCAGCTCACCACAGACAAATGAAAAACTGTTTTTT.

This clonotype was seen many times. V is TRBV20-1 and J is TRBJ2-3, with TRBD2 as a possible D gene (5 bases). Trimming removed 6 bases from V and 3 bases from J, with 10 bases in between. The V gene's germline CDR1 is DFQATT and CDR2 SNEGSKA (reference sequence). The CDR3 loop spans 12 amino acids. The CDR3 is CSAPGRTDTQYF. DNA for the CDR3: TGCAGTGCCCCGGGAAGGACAGATACGCAGTATTTT.

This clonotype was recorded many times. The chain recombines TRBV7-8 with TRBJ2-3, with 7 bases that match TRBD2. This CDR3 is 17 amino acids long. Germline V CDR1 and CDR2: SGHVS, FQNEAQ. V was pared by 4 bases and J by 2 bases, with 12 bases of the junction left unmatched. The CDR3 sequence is CASSSPTSAYSTDTQYF. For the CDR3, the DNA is TGTGCCAGCAGCTCTCCAACTAGCGCCTACTCCACAGATACGCAGTATTTT.

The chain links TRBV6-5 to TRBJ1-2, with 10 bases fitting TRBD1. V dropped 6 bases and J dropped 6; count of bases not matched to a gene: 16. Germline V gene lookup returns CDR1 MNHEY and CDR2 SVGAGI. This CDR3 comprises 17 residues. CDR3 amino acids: CASSLTRQGATPHGYTF. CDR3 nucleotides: TGTGCCAGCAGCTTAACACGACAGGGGGCGACCCCCCATGGCTACACCTTC.

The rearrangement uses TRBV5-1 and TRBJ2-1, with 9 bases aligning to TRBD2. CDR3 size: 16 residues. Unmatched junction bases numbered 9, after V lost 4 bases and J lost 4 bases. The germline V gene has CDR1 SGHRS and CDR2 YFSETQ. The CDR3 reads CASSLGGLATYNEQFF. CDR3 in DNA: TGCGCCAGCAGCCTGGGTGGACTAGCGACTTACAATGAGCAGTTCTTC.

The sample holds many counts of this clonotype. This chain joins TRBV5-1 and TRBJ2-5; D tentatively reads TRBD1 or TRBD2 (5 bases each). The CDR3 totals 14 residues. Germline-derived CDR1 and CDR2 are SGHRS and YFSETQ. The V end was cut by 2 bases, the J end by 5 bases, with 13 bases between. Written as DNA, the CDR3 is TGCGCCAGCAGCTTATACGGGGCTAGGGAGACCCAGTACTTC. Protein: CASSLYGARETQYF.

CDR3 residues: CASSQTSGGPHEQFF. CDR3 bases: TGTGCCAGCAGCCAGACTAGCGGGGGGCCCCATGAGCAGTTCTTC. The V gene is TRBV7-3, the J gene TRBJ2-1; 13 nucleotides line up with TRBD2. The CDR3 contains 15 residues. The trim removed 5 bases at V and 8 bases at J, leaving 6 bases unmatched. Germline CDR1 and CDR2: SGHTA and FQGTGA.

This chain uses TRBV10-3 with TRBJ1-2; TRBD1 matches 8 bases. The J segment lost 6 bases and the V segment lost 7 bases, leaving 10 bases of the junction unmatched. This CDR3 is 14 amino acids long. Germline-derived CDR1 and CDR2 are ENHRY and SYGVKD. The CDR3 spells CAITPGTGLHGYTF. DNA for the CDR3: TGTGCCATCACCCCCGGGACAGGACTTCATGGCTACACCTTC.

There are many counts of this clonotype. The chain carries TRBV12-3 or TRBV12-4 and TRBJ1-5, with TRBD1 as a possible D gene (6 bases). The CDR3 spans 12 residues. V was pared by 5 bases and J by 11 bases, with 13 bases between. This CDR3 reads CASSTNRVTQHF. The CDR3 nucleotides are TGTGCCAGCAGTACGAACAGGGTAACCCAGCATTTT.

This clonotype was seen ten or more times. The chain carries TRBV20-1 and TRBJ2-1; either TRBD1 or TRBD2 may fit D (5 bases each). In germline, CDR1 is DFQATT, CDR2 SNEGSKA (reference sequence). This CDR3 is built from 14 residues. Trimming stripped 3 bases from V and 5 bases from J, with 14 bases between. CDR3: CSARGDGPNNEQFF. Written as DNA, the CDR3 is TGCAGTGCTAGGGGGGATGGCCCAAACAATGAGCAGTTCTTC.

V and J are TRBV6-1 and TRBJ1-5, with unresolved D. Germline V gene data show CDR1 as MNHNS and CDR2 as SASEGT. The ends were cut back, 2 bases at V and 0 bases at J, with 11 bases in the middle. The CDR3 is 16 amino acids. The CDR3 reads CASSELTQFSNQPQHF. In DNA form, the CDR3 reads TGTGCCAGCAGTGAATTAACCCAGTTTAGCAATCAGCCCCAGCATTTT.

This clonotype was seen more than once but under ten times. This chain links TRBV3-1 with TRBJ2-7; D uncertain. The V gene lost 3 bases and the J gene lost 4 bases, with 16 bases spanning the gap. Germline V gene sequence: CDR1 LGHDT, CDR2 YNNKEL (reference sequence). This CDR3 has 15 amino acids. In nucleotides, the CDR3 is TGTGCCAGCAGCCATCGCCCGCAACCACGATACGAGCAGTACTTC. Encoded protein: CASSHRPQPRYEQYF.

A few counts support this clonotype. In DNA, the CDR3 is TGCAGCGACGTCCAGGGGGTCGTACGAGCTTTCTTT. Amino acids: CSDVQGVVRAFF. This rearrangement joins TRBV29-1 to TRBJ1-1; 7 bases are shared with TRBD1. The CDR3 is 12 amino acids. Germline trimming cut 7 bases from V and 10 bases from J; bases unmatched to any gene: 12. The germline CDR1 and CDR2 sequences are SQVTM and ANQGSEA.

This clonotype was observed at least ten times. The CDR3 spells CASSLAVRTDLTYNEQFF. In DNA form, the CDR3 reads TGTGCCAGCAGCTTGGCAGTCCGGACAGACCTTACCTACAATGAGCAGTTCTTC. This chain links TRBV7-6 with TRBJ2-1; perhaps TRBD1 as D (6 bases). Germline lookup yields CDR1 SGHVS and CDR2 FNYEAQ. The CDR3 runs to 18 residues. The V end lost 3 bases, the J end lost 2 bases, and 20 bases lay between the germline ends.

CDR3: CASSLGDRVADAFF. CDR3 coding DNA: TGCGCCAGCAGCTTGGGGGACAGGGTCGCGGACGCTTTCTTT. The gene calls are TRBV5-1 and TRBJ1-1, with 9 bases lining up with TRBD1. CDR1 and CDR2 (germline): SGHRS, YFSETQ. The J segment lost 11 bases and the V segment lost 0 bases, leaving 8 bases of the junction unmatched. This CDR3 has 14 residues.

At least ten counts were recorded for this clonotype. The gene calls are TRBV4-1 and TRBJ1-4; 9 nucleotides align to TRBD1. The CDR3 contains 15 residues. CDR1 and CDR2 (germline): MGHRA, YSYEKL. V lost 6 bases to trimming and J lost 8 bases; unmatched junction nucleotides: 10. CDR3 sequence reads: CASRVQGAPGEKLFF. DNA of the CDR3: TGCGCCAGCAGGGTACAGGGGGCCCCGGGGGAAAAACTGTTTTTT.

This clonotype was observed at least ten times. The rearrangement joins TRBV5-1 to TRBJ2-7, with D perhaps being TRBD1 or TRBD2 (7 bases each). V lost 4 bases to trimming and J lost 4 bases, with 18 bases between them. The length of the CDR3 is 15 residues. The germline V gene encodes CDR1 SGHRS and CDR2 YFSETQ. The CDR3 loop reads CASSPRTGEGYEQYF. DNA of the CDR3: TGCGCCAGCAGCCCCCGCACAGGGGAGGGGTACGAGCAGTACTTC.

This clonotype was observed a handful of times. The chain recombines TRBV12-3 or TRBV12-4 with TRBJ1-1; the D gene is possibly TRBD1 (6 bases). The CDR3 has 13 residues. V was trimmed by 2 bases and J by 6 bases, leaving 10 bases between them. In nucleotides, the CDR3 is TGTGCCAGCAGTTTAATGGGGGGCTCTGAAGCTTTCTTT. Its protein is CASSLMGGSEAFF.

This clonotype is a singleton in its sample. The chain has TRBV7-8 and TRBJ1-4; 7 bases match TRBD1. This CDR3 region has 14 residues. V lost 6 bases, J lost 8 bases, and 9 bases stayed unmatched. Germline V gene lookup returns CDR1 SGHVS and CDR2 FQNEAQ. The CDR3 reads CASSSDRVPEKLFF. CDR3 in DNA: TGTGCCAGCAGTTCCGACAGGGTCCCCGAAAAACTGTTTTTT.